Presented here are 9 T cell receptor beta chains from one specimen sequenced in a study of cytomegalovirus exposure and HLA in healthy donors. Both 60 Vbeta primers and 13 Jbeta primers went into the PCR. Data came from immunoSEQ multiplex PCR; TCRdb stores just in-frame clones and leaves some out. The sample lists 150,000 to 180,000 clones; approximately 74% were seen once. Sequenced material: PBMCs. Receptors were obtained from a man aged 18 to 35 in good health and CMV-seronegative.

The V call is TRBV5-6, the J call TRBJ1-1; 7 positions match TRBD1. V dropped 4 bases and J dropped 8; count of bases not matched to a gene: 2. Germline CDR1 and CDR2: SGHDT and YYEEEE. The CDR3 totals 11 residues. The CDR3 DNA sequence: TGTGCCAGCAGCACAGGGGTAGAAGCTTTCTTT. Translation gives CASSTGVEAFF.

This clone is a singleton in its sample. The genes are TRBV5-1 and TRBJ1-5, with 8 positions matching TRBD1. CDR1 is SGHRS, CDR2 YFSETQ, per germline. The CDR3 spans 15 residues. V dropped 3 bases and J dropped 4; count of bases not matched to a gene: 6. This chain's CDR3 is CASSSLGQANQPQHF. CDR3 sequence (DNA): TGCGCCAGCAGCTCACTGGGACAGGCAAATCAGCCCCAGCATTTT.

The V gene is TRBV5-6, the J gene TRBJ1-5, with D perhaps matching TRBD1 (6 bases). Germline CDR1 is SGHDT and CDR2 is YYEEEE. V was cut by 4 bases and J by 4 bases, with 9 bases left in between. There are 13 residues in the CDR3. CDR3 in amino acids: CASSPDRNQPQHF. In nucleotides, the CDR3 is TGTGCCAGCAGCCCTGACAGGAATCAGCCCCAGCATTTT.

The chain is built from TRBV27 and TRBJ1-5; D might be TRBD1 (6 bases). Between the trimmed V and J ends, which lost 7 bases and 5 bases, there was a span of 18 bases. The CDR3 runs 15 residues. Germline CDR1 and CDR2: MNHEY and SMNVEV (reference sequence). Here the CDR3 DNA reads TGTGCCAGCACCCCGGGTCAGGGGTGGGATCAGCCCCAGCATTTT. Its translation is CASTPGQGWDQPQHF.

V usage is TRBV2 and J usage is TRBJ2-5, with D unresolved. Judging by the DNA end, TRBJ2-7 fits better; the J call may be wrong. The CDR3 contains 13 residues. Germline loops: CDR1 SNHLY, CDR2 FYNNEI. CDR3 coding DNA: TGTGCCAGCAGTGTACGAGTAAACTACGAGCAGTACTTC. Its translation is CASSVRVNYEQYF.

The rearrangement uses TRBV4-2 and TRBJ1-3; D possibly corresponds to TRBD1 (6 bases). This CDR3 has 17 amino acids. Germline V gives CDR1 LGHNA, CDR2 YNFKEQ. V lost 0 bases to trimming and J lost 0 bases, with 12 bases between them. CDR3 loop: CASSQETGLTSGNTIYF. CDR3 in DNA: TGTGCCAGCAGCCAAGAAACAGGGCTGACCTCTGGAAACACCATATATTTT.

This chain uses TRBV5-1 with TRBJ2-3, with D unresolved. The CDR3 runs to 14 residues. Trimming removed 4 bases from V and 3 bases from J, with 12 bases in between. CDR1 and CDR2 from the germline V gene are SGHRS and YFSETQ. The CDR3 coding sequence is TGCGCCAGCAGCCTACAGTCCCGAACAGATACGCAGTATTTT. Translation gives CASSLQSRTDTQYF.

The count of this clone is one. This sequence joins TRBV7-9 and TRBJ1-6; TRBD1 agrees at 7 bases. The CDR3 extends over 15 amino acids. The V and J ends lost 5 bases and 10 bases, in that order; junction bases with no gene match: 11. Germline V gene data show CDR1 as SEHNR and CDR2 as FQNEAQ (reference sequence). The CDR3 region has the DNA TGTGCCAGCAGCCCTAAAACAGGGGCCGGATCACCCCTCCACTTT. Translation: CASSPKTGAGSPLHF.

The rearrangement joins TRBV28 to TRBJ1-2; D perhaps matches TRBD1 (6 bases). Deletions cut 4 bases from V and 3 bases from J, with 12 bases between. This CDR3 has 14 amino acids. In germline, CDR1 is MDHEN, CDR2 SYDVKM. The CDR3 sequence is CASSSLQGDYGYTF. As DNA, the CDR3 is TGTGCCAGCAGTTCCTTACAGGGCGACTATGGCTACACCTTC.